Listed here are 16 T cell receptor beta chains from one sample, sequenced in a study of T cell changes during pregnancy in multiple sclerosis. The table came from immunoSEQ multiplex PCR; TCRdb's copy has only in-frame clones and leaves some out. The sample carries 50,000 to 65,000 clones, about 94% recorded once. Material: CD8+ T cells from peripheral blood mononuclear cells, obtained in the second trimester of pregnancy. The receptors were sampled from a female donor with multiple sclerosis, enrolled in a pregnancy study.

V usage is TRBV27 and J usage is TRBJ2-7, with D perhaps TRBD2 (5 bases). The length of the CDR3 is 15 residues. CDR1 and CDR2 (germline): MNHEY, SMNVEV (reference sequence). Trimming took 5 bases from V and 7 from J, leaving 21 bases between them. The CDR3 DNA reads as TGTGCCAGCAGTCGAATCCCCCCACGGGAAGGGGAGCAGTACTTC. This codes for CASSRIPPREGEQYF.

This clone is a singleton in its sample. The chain carries TRBV5-1 and TRBJ1-3; tentatively, D is TRBD1 (5 bases). Germline assignment: CDR1 SGHRS and CDR2 YFSETQ. This CDR3 spans 16 amino acids. V gave up 0 bases and J gave up 0 bases, with 10 bases separating them. This chain's CDR3 is CASSLDGGASGNTIYF. The CDR3 coding sequence is TGCGCCAGCAGCTTGGACGGGGGTGCCTCTGGAAACACCATATATTTT.

The genes are TRBV9 and TRBJ2-5; 12 bases match TRBD1. CDR1 is SGDLS, CDR2 YYNGEE, per germline. Losses at the gene ends were 5 bases for V and 5 bases for J; bases not matched to a gene: 10. The CDR3 is 16 amino acids. The CDR3 DNA sequence: TGTGCCAGCAGTTGGACCGGGACAGGGGGCGCGGAGACCCAGTACTTC. Translation: CASSWTGTGGAETQYF. Based on the CDR3 plus reference TRBV9 and TRBJ2-5, the full variable domain is DSGVTQTPKHLITATGQRVTLRCSPRSGDLSVYWYQQSLDQGLQFLIQYYNGEERAKGNILERFSAQQFPDLHSELNLSSLELGDSALYFCASSWTGTGGAETQYFGPGTRLLVL.

The chain couples TRBV5-1 to TRBJ2-7, with TRBD1 matching over 7 bases. Germline V lookup: CDR1 SGHRS, CDR2 YFSETQ. CDR3 length equals 15 residues. Losses at the gene ends were 2 bases for V and 3 bases for J; bases not matched to a gene: 8. The CDR3 loop reads CASSLGMGQNYEQYF. The CDR3 DNA follows: TGCGCCAGCAGCTTAGGAATGGGACAGAACTACGAGCAGTACTTC.

The gene calls are TRBV10-1 and TRBJ2-3; TRBD2 agrees at 10 bases. Germline loops: CDR1 WNHNN, CDR2 SYGVQD (reference sequence). Losses at the gene ends were 2 bases for V and 4 bases for J; bases not matched to a gene: 15. CDR3 size: 19 residues. The CDR3 DNA is TGCGCCAGCAGTGAGACTTTGATGACTAGCGGGCAGGGCGCAGATACGCAGTATTTT. Translation gives CASSETLMTSGQGADTQYF.

The DNA of the CDR3 is TGTGCCATCAGTGAAACCCCAAGGGAGGGGAGCACTGAAGCTTTCTTT. It codes for CAISETPREGSTEAFF. The chain joins TRBV10-3 to TRBJ1-1, with D possibly TRBD1 on 5 matching bases. Germline loops: CDR1 ENHRY, CDR2 SYGVKD. This CDR3 has 16 residues. The V gene lost 3 bases and the J gene lost 4 bases, with 18 bases spanning the gap.

The rearrangement joins TRBV2 to TRBJ1-2; unclear D gene. The CDR3 is 15 residues long. CDR1 SNHLY and CDR2 FYNNEI come from the germline V gene. The V and J ends lost 2 bases and 5 bases respectively, with 15 bases between them. The CDR3 DNA sequence: TGTGCCAGCAGTGAACTACACGGGGTCGGGTATGGCTACACCTTC. Encoded protein: CASSELHGVGYGYTF.

The chain uses TRBV7-9 and TRBJ1-5; D is uncertain. CDR1 is SEHNR and CDR2 is FQNEAQ in the germline V gene (reference sequence). Trimming cost V 1 base and J 1 base, with 8 bases left between them. This CDR3 spans 15 amino acids. The DNA for the CDR3 is TGTGCCAGCAGCTTAGGCCCGGGGAGCAATCAGCCCCAGCATTTT. This gives the protein CASSLGPGSNQPQHF.

The chain uses TRBV27 and TRBJ2-1; no firm D call. V was clipped by 6 bases and J by 9 bases, with 21 bases between them. The CDR3 covers 15 residues. Germline assignment: CDR1 MNHEY and CDR2 SMNVEV (reference sequence). CDR3 residues: CASRLSALSTSEQFF. The CDR3 DNA follows: TGTGCCAGCAGATTAAGCGCACTCTCTACCAGTGAGCAGTTCTTC.

The chain employs TRBV5-1 and TRBJ2-7; D is unclear. This CDR3 is built from 13 residues. In germline, CDR1 is SGHRS, CDR2 YFSETQ. V was pared by 2 bases and J by 7 bases, with 13 bases between. The CDR3 loop reads CASSFSDTTEQYF. The CDR3 nucleotides read TGCGCCAGCAGCTTCTCCGATACTACGGAGCAGTACTTC.

Regarding this clone: This could be a read error, since a much larger clone is one nucleotide away. The V and J genes are TRBV6-4 and TRBJ2-1, with TRBD1 matching 8 bases. The germline V gene has CDR1 MRHNA and CDR2 SNTAGT. V trimming: 3 bases; J trimming: 0 bases; junction bases outside the gene matches: 1. This CDR3 spans 15 amino acids. CDR3 DNA sequence: TGTGCCAGCAGTGAAACAGGGGGCTCCTACAATGAGCAGTTCTTC. Its translation is CASSETGGSYNEQFF.

The chain couples TRBV6-5 to TRBJ1-5; no clear D gene. The CDR3 extends over 14 amino acids. The V gene's germline CDR1 is MNHEY and CDR2 SVGAGI. V lost 5 bases and J lost 2, with 10 bases in between. The CDR3 region has the DNA TGTGCCAGCAGTCACGGGGTTGGCAATCAGCCCCAGCATTTT. It codes for CASSHGVGNQPQHF.

For the CDR3, the DNA is TGTGCCAGTGCCCCATTCGACAGCTCCTACAATGAGCAGTTCTTC. It yields the protein CASAPFDSSYNEQFF. The genes are TRBV19 and TRBJ2-1, with D possibly TRBD1 on 5 matching bases. The length of the CDR3 is 15 residues. The V and J ends lost 8 bases and 0 bases respectively, with 14 bases between them. Germline loops: CDR1 LNHDA, CDR2 SQIVND (reference sequence). Drawing the rest from reference TRBV19 and TRBJ2-1, the complete variable domain is DGGITQSPKYLFRKEGQNVTLSCEQNLNHDAMYWYRQDPGQGLRLIYYSQIVNDFQKGDIAEGYSVSREKKESFPLTVTSAQKNPTAFYLCASAPFDSSYNEQFFGPGTRLTVL.

This clone was picked up one time. The V call is TRBV19, the J call TRBJ2-5; 11 bases agree with TRBD2. CDR1 is LNHDA, CDR2 SQIVND, per germline (reference sequence). The CDR3 has 17 amino acids. V was pared by 3 bases and J by 5 bases, with 11 bases of the junction left unmatched. The CDR3 DNA is TGTGCCAGTAGTATGTCGGTCCTAGCGGGAGGTCTGGAGACCCAGTACTTC. This sequence encodes CASSMSVLAGGLETQYF.

The rearrangement uses TRBV15 and TRBJ1-1; 8 bases are a match to TRBD1. The V segment lost 4 bases and the J segment 4 bases; nucleotides outside the gene matches: 5. The CDR3 extends over 14 amino acids. The V gene's germline CDR1 is LNHNV and CDR2 YYDKDF (reference sequence). The CDR3 here is CATSMQGAGTEAFF. The CDR3 DNA reads TGTGCCACCAGCATGCAGGGGGCGGGCACTGAAGCTTTCTTT. The complete variable domain, with remaining parts taken from reference TRBV15 and TRBJ1-1, reads DAMVIQNPRYQVTQFGKPVTLSCSQTLNHNVMYWYQQKSSQAPKLLFHYYDKDFNNEADTPDNFQSRRPNTSFCFLDIRSPGLGDTAMYLCATSMQGAGTEAFFGQGTRLTVV.

This chain uses TRBV23-1 with TRBJ2-4; a possible D gene is TRBD2 (6 bases). TRBV23-1 has ORF status, its function being uncertain. The CDR3 runs to 14 residues. The V gene lost 9 bases and the J gene lost 4 bases, with 16 bases spanning the gap. The CDR3 here is CARRGRTLKNIQYF. For the CDR3, the DNA is TGCGCCAGACGGGGGAGAACCCTAAAAAACATTCAGTACTTC.